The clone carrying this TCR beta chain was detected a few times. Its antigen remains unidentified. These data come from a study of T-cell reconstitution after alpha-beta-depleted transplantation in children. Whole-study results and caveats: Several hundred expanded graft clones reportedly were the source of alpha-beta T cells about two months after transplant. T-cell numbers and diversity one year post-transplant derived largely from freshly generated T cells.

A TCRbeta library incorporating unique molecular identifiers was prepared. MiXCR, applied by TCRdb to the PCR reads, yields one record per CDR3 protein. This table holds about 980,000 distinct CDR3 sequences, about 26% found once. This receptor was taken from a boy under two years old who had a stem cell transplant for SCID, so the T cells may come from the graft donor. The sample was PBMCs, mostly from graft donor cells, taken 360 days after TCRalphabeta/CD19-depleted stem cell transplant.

The CDR3 loop is CASSIPTGGNIQYF. The CDR3 DNA reads as TGTGCCAGCAGCATCCCGACAGGGGGAAACATTCAGTACTTC. The chain uses TRBV7-8 and TRBJ2-4; the match to TRBD1 covers 9 bases. The CDR3 extends over 14 amino acids. J gave up 6 bases and V 5 bases, and 5 bases lay outside the gene matches. In germline, CDR1 is SGHVS, CDR2 FQNEAQ.